Each of the 15 T cell receptor beta chains below was sequenced from the same sample in a study of T cells in narcolepsy. Clones were read by immunoSEQ multiplex PCR, and TCRdb kept only the in-frame ones, dropping some. The sample gives approximately 30,000 clones, 86% of which show up once; 1.1% is in the top ten. The sequencing input was CD45RA- memory CD4+ T cells from PBMCs. Receptors were obtained from a human donor with narcolepsy.

The chain combines TRBV5-1 with TRBJ2-7, with D possibly TRBD1 on 5 matching bases. Per germline, CDR1 SGHRS and CDR2 YFSETQ. This CDR3 has 14 amino acids. Trimming cost V 4 bases and J 0 bases, with 11 bases left between them. DNA for the CDR3: TGCGCCAGCAGCAGTTCGACAGCCTCCTACGAGCAGTACTTC. Residues: CASSSSTASYEQYF.

The chain recombines TRBV4-2 with TRBJ2-3; D is uncertain. The germline CDR1 and CDR2 sequences are LGHNA and YNFKEQ. Trimming shortened V by 2 bases and J by 0 bases, and 9 bases separated the two germline ends. The CDR3 covers 15 residues. CDR3 sequence reads: CASSQSWKSTDTQYF. The CDR3 coding sequence is TGTGCCAGCAGCCAAAGCTGGAAAAGCACAGATACGCAGTATTTT.

The J gene is TRBJ2-1, the V gene TRBV10-3; 8 nucleotides align to TRBD2. The CDR3 totals 14 residues. V lost 7 bases, J lost 10 bases, and 12 bases stayed unmatched. CDR1 is ENHRY and CDR2 is SYGVKD in the germline V gene. This CDR3 reads CAITTGLVGSEQFF. CDR3 in DNA: TGTGCCATCACCACGGGACTAGTGGGAAGCGAGCAGTTCTTC.

The chain is built from TRBV6-4 and TRBJ1-6; D uncertain. V was trimmed by 5 bases and J by 9 bases, leaving 23 bases between them. Germline values: CDR1 MRHNA, CDR2 SNTAGT. The CDR3 extends over 17 amino acids. The CDR3 nucleotides are TGTGCCAGCAGTCGCCTTGGAACAGATACCTCGGGTTCACCCCTCCACTTT. Protein: CASSRLGTDTSGSPLHF.

The J gene is TRBJ1-2, the V gene TRBV9; D uncertain. The CDR3 is 13 amino acids. The V end lost 0 bases, the J end lost 5 bases, and 8 bases lay between the germline ends. CDR1 and CDR2 from the germline V gene are SGDLS and YYNGEE. The CDR3 protein is CASSVEEWYGYTF. The CDR3 region has the DNA TGTGCCAGCAGCGTAGAGGAGTGGTATGGCTACACCTTC.

The chain is built from TRBV5-5 and TRBJ1-3; D gene unclear. The germline V gene has CDR1 SGHKS and CDR2 YYEKEE (reference sequence). The CDR3 runs 15 residues. Trimming left V 0 bases short and J 0 bases short, with 7 bases between. Written as DNA, the CDR3 is TGTGCCAGCAGCTTGGGACTTCTCTCTGGAAACACCATATATTTT. It specifies CASSLGLLSGNTIYF.

The rearrangement joins TRBV7-9 to TRBJ1-3, with D unresolved. The CDR3 is 13 amino acids. V lost 1 base and J lost 8, with 9 bases in between. Germline V gene lookup returns CDR1 SEHNR and CDR2 FQNEAQ (reference sequence). CDR3 loop: CASSLVQTDTIYF. DNA for the CDR3: TGTGCCAGCAGCTTAGTTCAGACGGACACCATATATTTT.

V usage is TRBV6-5 and J usage is TRBJ1-3; no clear D gene. CDR3 size: 15 residues. V was trimmed by 5 bases and J by 0 bases, leaving 11 bases between them. Germline V lookup: CDR1 MNHEY, CDR2 SVGAGI. CDR3 residues: CASSGGRSSGNTIYF. CDR3 nucleotides: TGTGCCAGCAGTGGCGGCAGGAGCTCTGGAAACACCATATATTTT.

The chain is built from TRBV14 and TRBJ1-5; D remains ambiguous. V gave up 4 bases and J gave up 4 bases, with 8 bases separating them. CDR1 is SGHDN, CDR2 FVKESK, per germline. The CDR3 contains 13 residues. The CDR3 DNA sequence: TGTGCCAGCAGCCCGGCGGGGAATCAGCCCCAGCATTTT. Encoded protein: CASSPAGNQPQHF.

The chain is built from TRBV10-2 and TRBJ1-1, with D possibly TRBD1 on 5 matching bases. V was shortened by 6 bases and J by 5 bases, with 19 bases between the two germline ends. Germline V gene data show CDR1 as WSHSY and CDR2 as SAAADI. This CDR3 is built from 15 residues. CDR3 amino acids: CASRGLGARKTEAFF. DNA of the CDR3: TGCGCCAGCAGAGGCCTTGGGGCTAGGAAGACTGAAGCTTTCTTT.

V is TRBV2 and J is TRBJ2-1; 7 nucleotides align to TRBD2. With 3 bases clipped from V and 4 bases from J, the junction kept 0 bases outside the gene matches. CDR3 size: 13 residues. Germline-derived CDR1 and CDR2 are SNHLY and FYNNEI. CDR3 loop: CASSDGGYNEQFF. The CDR3, as DNA: TGTGCCAGCAGTGACGGGGGGTACAATGAGCAGTTCTTC.

This chain joins TRBV19 and TRBJ1-2; the D is unclear. V was shortened by 2 bases and J by 3 bases, with 10 bases between the two germline ends. Germline-derived CDR1 and CDR2 are LNHDA and SQIVND (reference sequence). This CDR3 has 14 amino acids. The CDR3 bases are TGTGCCAGTAGTATAAGTTGGAGGGACTATGGCTACACCTTC. This sequence encodes CASSISWRDYGYTF. The whole variable domain, filled in from reference TRBV19 and TRBJ1-2, reads DGGITQSPKYLFRKEGQNVTLSCEQNLNHDAMYWYRQDPGQGLRLIYYSQIVNDFQKGDIAEGYSVSREKKESFPLTVTSAQKNPTAFYLCASSISWRDYGYTFGSGTRLTVV.

The V gene is TRBV5-6, the J gene TRBJ1-1, with D hard to call. Trimming took 0 bases from V and 4 from J, leaving 10 bases between them. CDR1 is SGHDT, CDR2 YYEEEE, per germline. This CDR3 has 14 residues. The CDR3 nucleotides read TGTGCCAGCAGCTTGGTCCCGGTAGGCACTGAAGCTTTCTTT. Amino acid sequence: CASSLVPVGTEAFF.

The V gene is TRBV5-1, the J gene TRBJ1-1; 8 nucleotides line up with TRBD1. This CDR3 is built from 15 residues. The V and J ends lost 4 bases and 5 bases, in that order; junction bases with no gene match: 10. The germline V gene encodes CDR1 SGHRS and CDR2 YFSETQ. The CDR3 sequence is CASSPPDRARTEAFF. In DNA, the CDR3 is TGCGCCAGCAGCCCGCCGGACAGGGCGAGGACTGAAGCTTTCTTT. The full variable domain, its missing parts supplied by reference TRBV5-1 and TRBJ1-1, is KAGVTQTPRYLIKTRGQQVTLSCSPISGHRSVSWYQQTPGQGLQFLFEYFSETQRNKGNFPGRFSGRQFSNSRSEMNVSTLELGDSALYLCASSPPDRARTEAFFGQGTRLTVV.

This chain joins TRBV6-4 and TRBJ2-2; TRBD1 matches at 11 bases. This CDR3 comprises 14 residues. J lost 6 bases, V lost 6 bases, and 3 bases had no gene match. CDR1 and CDR2 (germline): MRHNA, SNTAGT. CDR3 amino acids: CASSPGQGAGELFF. The CDR3 DNA reads as TGTGCCAGCAGCCCGGGACAGGGGGCCGGGGAGCTGTTTTTT.